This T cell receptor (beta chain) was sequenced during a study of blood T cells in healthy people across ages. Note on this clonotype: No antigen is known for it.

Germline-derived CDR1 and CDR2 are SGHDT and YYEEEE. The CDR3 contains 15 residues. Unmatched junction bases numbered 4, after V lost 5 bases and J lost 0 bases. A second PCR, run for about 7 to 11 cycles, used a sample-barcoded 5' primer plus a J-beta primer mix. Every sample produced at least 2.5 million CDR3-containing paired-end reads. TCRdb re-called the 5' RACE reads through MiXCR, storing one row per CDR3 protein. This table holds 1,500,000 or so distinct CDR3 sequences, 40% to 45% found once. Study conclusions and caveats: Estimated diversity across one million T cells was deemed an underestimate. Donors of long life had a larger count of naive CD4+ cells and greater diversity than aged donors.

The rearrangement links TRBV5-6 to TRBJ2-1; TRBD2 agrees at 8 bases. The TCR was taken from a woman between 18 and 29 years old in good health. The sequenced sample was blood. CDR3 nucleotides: TGTGCCAGCAGTTTAGCGGGAATCTCCTACAATGAGCAGTTCTTC. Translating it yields CASSLAGISYNEQFF. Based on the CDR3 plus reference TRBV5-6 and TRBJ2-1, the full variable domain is DAGVTQSPTHLIKTRGQQVTLRCSPKSGHDTVSWYQQALGQGPQFIFQYYEEEERQRGNFPDRFSGHQFPNYSSELNVNALLLGDSALYLCASSLAGISYNEQFFGPGTRLTVL.